The 20 T cell receptor beta chains presented below share a single source sample, sequenced in a study of blood T cells in healthy people across ages. Primers used in a second PCR of roughly 7 to 11 cycles were a sample-barcoded 5' primer and a J-beta primer mix. TCRdb reprocessed the 5' RACE reads via MiXCR and lists one record per CDR3 protein. This sample has 1.8 million or so distinct CDR3 sequences, with roughly two fifths found just once. The specimen was blood. The receptors were gathered from a human donor in good health.

This chain links TRBV11-1 with TRBJ2-6, with 7 nucleotides matching TRBD1. With V trimmed by 5 bases and J by 2 bases, 6 bases remained unmatched. Germline lookup yields CDR1 SGHAT and CDR2 FQDESV (reference sequence). The CDR3 runs 16 residues. The CDR3 loop reads CASSITDRAGANVLTF. As DNA, the CDR3 is TGTGCCAGCAGCATCACCGACAGGGCTGGGGCCAACGTCCTGACTTTC.

Of note for this clonotype: Germline is not matched at one junction end, which may reflect a read error. The J gene is TRBJ1-5, the V gene TRBV2; D gene uncertain. Germline V gene lookup returns CDR1 SNHLY and CDR2 FYNNEI. The CDR3 sequence is 11 residues long. DNA of the CDR3: TGTGCCTGCAGATACAGACAGCCCCAGCATTTT. It translates to CACRYRQPQHF.

The chain links TRBV7-6 to TRBJ2-5; no definite D call. The J call may not be correct, given that the DNA end is closer to TRBJ2-7. CDR1 and CDR2 (germline): SGHVS, FNYEAQ. This CDR3 is built from 16 residues. Written as DNA, the CDR3 is TGTGCCAGCAGCTTAGAAGTAAGCGAGAGCGCCTACGAGCAGTACTTC. Protein sequence: CASSLEVSESAYEQYF.

The chain uses TRBV20-1 and TRBJ2-2; the D gene is possibly TRBD2 (7 bases). V lost 0 bases to trimming and J lost 2 bases, with 16 bases between them. This CDR3 spans 17 amino acids. Per germline, CDR1 DFQATT and CDR2 SNEGSKA (reference sequence). CDR3 nucleotides: TGCAGTGCTAGAGACCGTAAGGGGGGGGCAAACACCGGGGAGCTGTTTTTT. It is translated as CSARDRKGGANTGELFF.

CDR3 coding DNA: TGTGCCAGCAGCTTAGGGTCGGGACAGGGCTACGAGCAGTACTTC. Amino acids: CASSLGSGQGYEQYF. The rearrangement joins TRBV7-2 to TRBJ2-7; TRBD1 agrees at 9 bases. Trimming removed 1 base from V and 3 bases from J; junction bases left unmatched: 4. Per germline, CDR1 SGHTA and CDR2 FQGNSA. The CDR3 totals 15 residues.

This clonotype has a handful of counts. The rearrangement links TRBV12-3 or TRBV12-4 to TRBJ1-5; D is uncertain. The V end lost 6 bases, the J end lost 3 bases, and 12 bases lay between the germline ends. The CDR3 loop spans 14 amino acids. The CDR3, as DNA: TGTGCCAGCAGCCGCGGACTAGACAATCAGCCCCAGCATTTT. As protein: CASSRGLDNQPQHF.

The chain's CDR3 is CASSSAGTLYGYTF. In DNA, the CDR3 is TGTGCCAGCAGCTCAGCAGGAACCCTATATGGCTACACCTTC. The chain uses TRBV7-9 and TRBJ1-2; D remains unclear. The germline V gene has CDR1 SEHNR and CDR2 FQNEAQ (reference sequence). The CDR3 loop spans 14 amino acids. V was trimmed by 4 bases and J by 5 bases, leaving 14 bases between them.

This clonotype occurred once. The chain couples TRBV7-2 to TRBJ2-4, with D perhaps matching TRBD1 (6 bases). Germline V lookup: CDR1 SGHTA, CDR2 FQGNSA. The CDR3 is made up of 16 amino acids. Trimming took 1 base from V and 13 from J, leaving 23 bases between them. This CDR3 is CASSLGSMTGQEIQYF. In nucleotides, the CDR3 is TGTGCCAGCAGCTTAGGTTCCATGACAGGCCAAGAGATCCAGTACTTC. Variable domain in full (rest from reference TRBV7-2 and TRBJ2-4): GAGVSQSPSNKVTEKGKDVELRCDPISGHTALYWYRQSLGQGLEFLIYFQGNSAPDKSGLPSDRFSAERTGGSVSTLTIQRTQQEDSAVYLCASSLGSMTGQEIQYFGAGTRLSVL.

The CDR3 loop is CASSLAMGAKNIQYF. Here the CDR3 DNA reads TGTGCCAGCAGCTTGGCTATGGGAGCCAAAAACATTCAGTACTTC. V gene TRBV3-1 combines with J gene TRBJ2-4; no definite D call. Trimming pared 5 bases from V and 0 bases from J, leaving 11 bases between. Germline lookup yields CDR1 LGHDT and CDR2 YNNKEL (reference sequence). The CDR3 has 15 residues.

The V gene is TRBV4-1, the J gene TRBJ1-2, with TRBD1 matching 10 bases. Germline V lookup: CDR1 MGHRA, CDR2 YSYEKL. The CDR3 runs 14 residues. J lost 8 bases, V lost 6 bases, and 9 bases had no gene match. CDR3 loop: CASRLTGGREGYTF. CDR3 bases: TGCGCCAGCAGACTGACAGGGGGCAGGGAGGGCTACACCTTC.

This clonotype was recorded a few times. The J gene is TRBJ2-3, the V gene TRBV7-8; D is uncertain. V lost 5 bases to trimming and J lost 5 bases, with 11 bases between them. CDR1 SGHVS and CDR2 FQNEAQ come from the germline V gene. CDR3 length: 13 amino acids. DNA of the CDR3: TGTGCCAGCAGCCCAGTGAATGAAGATACGCAGTATTTT. Its protein is CASSPVNEDTQYF. The full variable domain, completed using reference TRBV7-8 and TRBJ2-3, is GAGVSQSPRYKVAKRGQDVALRCDPISGHVSLFWYQQALGQGPEFLTYFQNEAQLDKSGLPSDRFFAERPEGSVSTLKIQRTQQEDSAVYLCASSPVNEDTQYFGPGTRLTVL.

V usage is TRBV27 and J usage is TRBJ2-7; D not certain. The CDR3 is 14 residues long. Germline V gene sequence: CDR1 MNHEY, CDR2 SMNVEV (reference sequence). Between the trimmed V and J ends, which lost 4 bases and 2 bases, there was a span of 12 bases. CDR3 coding DNA: TGTGCCAGCAGTTCGGGTGGGTTCCCCTACGAGCAGTACTTC. This sequence encodes CASSSGGFPYEQYF.

The CDR3 DNA reads as TGTGCCAGCAGTGAGGTCGAGCGGGGTGAAGAGACCCAGTACTTC. Amino acid sequence: CASSEVERGEETQYF. The V gene is TRBV11-1, the J gene TRBJ2-5, with TRBD2 matching over 7 bases. CDR1 is SGHAT and CDR2 is FQDESV in the germline V gene (reference sequence). The CDR3 length is 15 residues. The V and J ends lost 6 bases and 3 bases, in that order; junction bases with no gene match: 10.

This chain uses TRBV29-1 with TRBJ2-1; D remains ambiguous. This CDR3 has 13 amino acids. Germline-derived CDR1 and CDR2 are SQVTM and ANQGSEA. V was pared by 1 base and J by 7 bases, with 11 bases between. CDR3 nucleotide sequence: TGCAGCGTTGAAGTATTGTCAGTTAATGAGCAGTTCTTC. This gives the protein CSVEVLSVNEQFF.

J is TRBJ2-7 and V is TRBV4-2, with 7 bases aligning to TRBD1. Losses at the gene ends were 3 bases for V and 5 bases for J; bases not matched to a gene: 10. The CDR3 length is 15 residues. Germline V lookup: CDR1 LGHNA, CDR2 YNFKEQ. CDR3 amino acids: CASSHETGALDEQYF. The DNA for the CDR3 is TGTGCCAGCAGCCACGAAACAGGGGCTCTAGACGAGCAGTACTTC.

The chain combines TRBV7-2 with TRBJ2-3; 8 bases line up with TRBD2. V was clipped by 1 base and J by 0 bases; unmatched bases: 15. The CDR3 contains 20 residues. CDR1 and CDR2 (germline): SGHTA, FQGNSA. CDR3 DNA sequence: TGTGCCAGCAGCTTAGGACCCAACGCGGCGGGGGGCACTAGCACAGATACGCAGTATTTT. Translating it yields CASSLGPNAAGGTSTDTQYF.

V gene TRBV5-6 combines with J gene TRBJ1-2; the D is unclear. The CDR3 covers 15 residues. V was clipped by 0 bases and J by 4 bases, with 13 bases between them. Germline CDR1 is SGHDT and CDR2 is YYEEEE. CDR3 sequence (DNA): TGTGCCAGCAGCTTGGAATTGGCCACAGTCTATGGCTACACCTTC. It codes for CASSLELATVYGYTF.

Points on this clonotype: Being one base from a much bigger clone, this may be a read error. This chain links TRBV12-3 or TRBV12-4 with TRBJ2-3; TRBD1 is a possible D gene (6 bases). CDR3 size: 15 residues. DNA of the CDR3: TGTGCCAGCAGTTGGACAGTCGGAAGCACAGATACGCGGTATTTT. The encoded protein is CASSWTVGSTDTRYF.

Only a few counts were recorded for this clonotype. The chain employs TRBV12-3 or TRBV12-4 and TRBJ2-3; D remains ambiguous. The CDR3 is 14 amino acids. Trimming left V 5 bases short and J 2 bases short, with 11 bases between. This CDR3 reads CASSLGRHTDTQYF. CDR3 bases: TGTGCCAGCAGTCTCGGGCGGCACACAGATACGCAGTATTTT.

V is TRBV7-2 and J is TRBJ2-5; no clear D gene. The length of the CDR3 is 14 residues. Deletions cut 0 bases from V and 4 bases from J, with 9 bases between. Germline loops: CDR1 SGHTA, CDR2 FQGNSA. The CDR3 region is CASSLARNRETQYF. The CDR3 DNA follows: TGTGCCAGCAGCTTAGCGAGAAATCGAGAGACCCAGTACTTC.